The 16 T cell receptor beta chains below come from one sample, sequenced in a study of cytomegalovirus exposure and HLA in healthy donors. Profiling relied on immunoSEQ multiplex PCR, and the TCRdb table lists in-frame clones only, not all of them. The sample has 75,000 to 100,000 clones, 96% seen once; the top ten hold 0.6% to 0.95%. Material for sequencing was PBMCs. These receptors were collected from a man younger than 35 in good health and CMV-seronegative.

The DNA of the CDR3 is TGTGCCAGCAGCCTCGGGGGACAGCAGTCTAACTATGGCTACACCTTC. It encodes CASSLGGQQSNYGYTF. The rearrangement uses TRBV7-2 and TRBJ1-2; 7 nucleotides line up with TRBD1. This CDR3 has 16 amino acids. V was pared by 5 bases and J by 0 bases, with 9 bases of the junction left unmatched. In germline, CDR1 is SGHTA, CDR2 FQGNSA.

The chain uses TRBV7-2 and TRBJ1-1; no clear D. V gave up 3 bases and J gave up 3 bases, with 17 bases separating them. There are 16 residues in the CDR3. CDR1 and CDR2 (germline): SGHTA, FQGNSA. CDR3 sequence reads: CASSFTIRGRDTEAFF. In DNA, the CDR3 is TGTGCCAGCAGCTTCACAATCCGGGGTAGGGACACTGAAGCTTTCTTT. Based on the CDR3 plus reference TRBV7-2 and TRBJ1-1, the full variable domain is GAGVSQSPSNKVTEKGKDVELRCDPISGHTALYWYRQSLGQGLEFLIYFQGNSAPDKSGLPSDRFSAERTGGSVSTLTIQRTQQEDSAVYLCASSFTIRGRDTEAFFGQGTRLTVV.

The chain uses TRBV12-5 and TRBJ1-4, with 12 bases matching TRBD1. V was pared by 5 bases and J by 2 bases, with 6 bases of the junction left unmatched. Germline V lookup: CDR1 LGHNT, CDR2 FRNRAP. This CDR3 spans 17 amino acids. The CDR3 sequence is CASGAGTGGFTNEKLFF. The CDR3 bases are TGTGCTAGTGGTGCGGGGACAGGGGGCTTCACTAATGAAAAACTGTTTTTT.

The V gene is TRBV7-6, the J gene TRBJ2-7; 7 bases are a match to TRBD2. CDR1 and CDR2 (germline): SGHVS, FNYEAQ. The trim removed 5 bases at V and 2 bases at J, leaving 6 bases unmatched. CDR3 length: 14 residues. CDR3 loop: CASSPGLVAYEQYF. DNA for the CDR3: TGTGCCAGCAGCCCAGGACTAGTTGCCTACGAGCAGTACTTC.

This clone came up once. The V and J genes are TRBV10-3 and TRBJ1-1; 7 bases agree with TRBD1. V dropped 6 bases and J dropped 8; count of bases not matched to a gene: 12. Germline V gives CDR1 ENHRY, CDR2 SYGVKD. The CDR3 has 14 amino acids. CDR3 DNA: TGTGCCATCAGGGGGGGACAGCTAACGGCCGAAGCTTTCTTT. Translating gives CAIRGGQLTAEAFF.

This clone has only one observation. The chain employs TRBV7-2 and TRBJ2-3; 9 bases match TRBD2. The ends lost 5 bases at V and 2 bases at J; junction bases unmatched: 17. The CDR3 consists of 19 residues. In germline, CDR1 is SGHTA, CDR2 FQGNSA. The DNA of the CDR3 is TGTGCCAGCAGCGAATACCGGCGTCTAGCGGGGAATTACACAGATACGCAGTATTTT. Translating gives CASSEYRRLAGNYTDTQYF.

V and J are TRBV11-2 and TRBJ2-1; TRBD2 is a possible D gene (7 bases). From germline, CDR1 is SGHAT and CDR2 FQNNGV. V gave up 0 bases and J gave up 4 bases, with 19 bases separating them. The CDR3 loop spans 18 amino acids. The CDR3 DNA is TGTGCCAGCAGCTTAGAATTCGGGGGGCTCTCGCAATACAATGAGCAGTTCTTC. This encodes CASSLEFGGLSQYNEQFF.

This clone was counted a single time. This chain connects TRBV19 to TRBJ1-5, with D unresolved. Trimming removed 5 bases at V and 1 base at J, with 12 bases between. Germline V gene sequence: CDR1 LNHDA, CDR2 SQIVND (reference sequence). The CDR3 is made up of 15 amino acids. CDR3 amino acids: CASSLARLSNQPQHF. DNA for the CDR3: TGTGCCAGTAGTCTCGCCAGACTGAGCAATCAGCCCCAGCATTTT.

V is TRBV11-2 and J is TRBJ2-7, with 9 bases lining up with TRBD1. Unmatched junction bases numbered 7, after V lost 1 base and J lost 3 bases. The germline V gene has CDR1 SGHAT and CDR2 FQNNGV. The CDR3 sequence is 16 residues long. CDR3: CASSLAPGTGIYEQYF. As DNA, the CDR3 is TGTGCCAGCAGCTTAGCCCCCGGGACAGGGATCTACGAGCAGTACTTC.

The chain recombines TRBV28 with TRBJ2-7, with TRBD1 identical over 10 bases. The V gene's germline CDR1 is MDHEN and CDR2 SYDVKM. Trimming cost V 6 bases and J 7 bases; bases outside gene matches: 12. This CDR3 contains 15 residues. In nucleotides, the CDR3 is TGTGCCAGCAGCTCACTGGGGACAGGGGCTATAGAGCAGTACGTC. This translates into CASSSLGTGAIEQYV.

The chain has TRBV7-9 and TRBJ2-7; the D gene is possibly TRBD1 (6 bases). The length of the CDR3 is 15 residues. Trimming cost V 7 bases and J 7 bases, with 23 bases left between them. CDR1 and CDR2 from the germline V gene are SEHNR and FQNEAQ (reference sequence). Here the CDR3 reads CASNPGTWAASEQYF. In DNA form, the CDR3 reads TGTGCCAGCAACCCCGGGACATGGGCAGCCTCAGAGCAGTACTTC.

The rearrangement joins TRBV9 to TRBJ1-3, with D perhaps TRBD1 (5 bases). Germline CDR1 reads SGDLS; CDR2 reads YYNGEE. This CDR3 has 16 amino acids. V lost 6 bases to trimming and J lost 2 bases, with 18 bases between them. CDR3 region: CASTYSSGGTGNTIYF. The CDR3 DNA is TGTGCCAGCACCTATTCTAGCGGGGGGACTGGAAACACCATATATTTT.

The gene calls are TRBV2 and TRBJ1-2, with D perhaps matching TRBD1 (5 bases). Trimming pared 6 bases from V and 4 bases from J, leaving 12 bases between. Germline V CDR1 and CDR2: SNHLY, FYNNEI. There are 13 residues in the CDR3. CDR3 nucleotide sequence: TGTGCCAGCAGGGTCGACAGTCCCTATGGCTACACCTTC. It codes for CASRVDSPYGYTF.

The chain links TRBV6-1 to TRBJ1-2, with D possibly TRBD1 on 6 matching bases. Germline V lookup: CDR1 MNHNS, CDR2 SASEGT. The CDR3 is 13 amino acids. V was trimmed by 2 bases and J by 5 bases, leaving 9 bases between them. CDR3 sequence reads: CASSEWTEYGYTF. The CDR3 DNA sequence: TGTGCCAGCAGTGAATGGACAGAATATGGCTACACCTTC.

The CDR3 here is CASSPRDTVYEQYF. CDR3 DNA sequence: TGTGCCAGCAGCCCCCGGGACACCGTCTACGAGCAGTACTTC. V gene TRBV7-9 combines with J gene TRBJ2-7, with D tentatively TRBD1 (6 bases). The CDR3 covers 14 residues. Germline CDR1 and CDR2: SEHNR and FQNEAQ (reference sequence). Trimming removed 5 bases from V and 3 bases from J, with 14 bases in between. The full variable domain, in which reference TRBV7-9 and TRBJ2-7 provide the parts outside the CDR3, is DTGVSQNPRHKITKRGQNVTFRCDPISEHNRLYWYRQTLGQGPEFLTYFQNEAQLEKSRLLSDRFSAERPKGSFSTLEIQRTEQGDSAMYLCASSPRDTVYEQYFGPGTRLTVT.

V and J are TRBV12-5 and TRBJ2-7; possibly TRBD2 for D (7 bases). The V and J ends lost 3 bases and 3 bases respectively, with 9 bases between them. Germline CDR1 LGHNT, CDR2 FRNRAP. The CDR3 is 13 amino acids. Here the CDR3 DNA reads TGTGCTAGTGGTTTAGGGGGGGGCTACGAGCAGTACGTC. Its protein product is CASGLGGGYEQYV.